Sequencing of this T cell receptor (beta chain) was carried out in a study of T cell repertoires in cytomegalovirus infection. Whole-study context: In the study, CMV epitopes included recently identified HLA-C-restricted and well-studied HLA-B-restricted ones. Matching HLA type, along with CMV infection, was indicated by public TCR beta signatures. General study findings and limits: Adding up the frequency of public TCR beta families identified people who carried CMV plus the relevant HLA. Clonotype analysis showed dominance of the ex vivo response by HLA-C-restricted CMV-specific TCR beta clonotypes.

As regards this clonotype: The antigen is undetermined.

V lost 1 base to trimming and J lost 7 bases, with 14 bases between them. This CDR3 spans 16 amino acids. From germline, CDR1 is MNHEY and CDR2 SMNVEV (reference sequence). TCRdb independently ran MiXCR on the reads; one entry per CDR3 protein. The data hold about 920,000 distinct CDR3 sequences, with roughly 31% observed a single time. The sample here was cultured CD8+ T cells from PBMCs, taken from culture after CMV antigen stimulation. The source of this sequence is a human donor in good health (CMV status not recorded). Some clones in this sample may be carry-over from other donors' samples. J is TRBJ1-6 and V is TRBV27; no clear D. The CDR3 DNA follows: TGTGCCAGCAGTTTATTGGCCGGGCCGAAGAATTCACCCCTCCACTTT. Translated, it gives CASSLLAGPKNSPLHF.